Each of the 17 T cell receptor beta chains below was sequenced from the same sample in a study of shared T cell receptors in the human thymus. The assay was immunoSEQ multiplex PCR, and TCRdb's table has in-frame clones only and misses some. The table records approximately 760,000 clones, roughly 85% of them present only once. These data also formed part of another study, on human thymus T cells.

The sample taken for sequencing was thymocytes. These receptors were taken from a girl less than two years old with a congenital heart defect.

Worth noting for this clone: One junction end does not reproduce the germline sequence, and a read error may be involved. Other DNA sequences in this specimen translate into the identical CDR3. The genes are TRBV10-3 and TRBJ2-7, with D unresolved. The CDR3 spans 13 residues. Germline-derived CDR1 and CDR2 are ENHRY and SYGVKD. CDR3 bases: TGTGCCATTAGTGATAATGGCCTTCACGAGCAGTACTTC. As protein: CAISDNGLHEQYF.

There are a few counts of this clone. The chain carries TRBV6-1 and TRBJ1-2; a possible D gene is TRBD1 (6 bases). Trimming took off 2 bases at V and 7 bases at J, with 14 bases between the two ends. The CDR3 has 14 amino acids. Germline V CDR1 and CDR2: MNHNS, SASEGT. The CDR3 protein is CASSEIGGVGGYTF. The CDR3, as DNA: TGTGCCAGCAGTGAAATAGGGGGAGTGGGTGGCTACACCTTC.

CDR3 in DNA: TGCGCCAGCAGCCAAGATGTCCCCACCGGCGCTAGGGGCGGTGGCTACACCTTC. Its protein is CASSQDVPTGARGGGYTF. The chain recombines TRBV4-3 with TRBJ1-2; D may be TRBD1 (5 bases). Germline loops: CDR1 LGHNA, CDR2 YSLEER. The V gene lost 0 bases and the J gene lost 7 bases, with 24 bases spanning the gap. CDR3 size: 18 residues.

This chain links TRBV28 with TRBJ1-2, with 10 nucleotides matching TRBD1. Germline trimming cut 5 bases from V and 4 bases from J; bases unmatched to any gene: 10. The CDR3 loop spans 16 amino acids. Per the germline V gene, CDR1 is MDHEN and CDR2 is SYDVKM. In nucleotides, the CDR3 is TGTGCCAGCAGTGCCGGGACAGGGGACCTTCCCTATGGCTACACCTTC. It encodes CASSAGTGDLPYGYTF.

The CDR3: CASSLAVQRGPDTQYF. The CDR3 DNA is TGTGCCAGCAGCTTAGCGGTCCAGCGAGGTCCAGATACGCAGTATTTT. The chain carries TRBV7-6 and TRBJ2-3; D remains unclear. The length of the CDR3 is 16 residues. The V end lost 0 bases, the J end lost 4 bases, and 14 bases lay between the germline ends. Per the germline V gene, CDR1 is SGHVS and CDR2 is FNYEAQ.

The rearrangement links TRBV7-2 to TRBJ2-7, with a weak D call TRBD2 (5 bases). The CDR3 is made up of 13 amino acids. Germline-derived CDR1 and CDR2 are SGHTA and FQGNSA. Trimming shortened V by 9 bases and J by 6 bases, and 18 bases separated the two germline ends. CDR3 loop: CASSPRVRGEQYF. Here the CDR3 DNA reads TGTGCCAGTTCCCCGCGGGTGAGAGGCGAGCAGTACTTC.

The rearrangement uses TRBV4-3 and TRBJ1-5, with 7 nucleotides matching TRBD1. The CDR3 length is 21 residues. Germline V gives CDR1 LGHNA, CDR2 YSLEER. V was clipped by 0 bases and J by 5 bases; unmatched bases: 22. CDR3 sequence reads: CASSQDLYEKRGPKAYQPQHF. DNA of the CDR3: TGCGCCAGCAGCCAAGATCTTTATGAGAAGAGGGGGCCAAAAGCTTATCAGCCCCAGCATTTT.

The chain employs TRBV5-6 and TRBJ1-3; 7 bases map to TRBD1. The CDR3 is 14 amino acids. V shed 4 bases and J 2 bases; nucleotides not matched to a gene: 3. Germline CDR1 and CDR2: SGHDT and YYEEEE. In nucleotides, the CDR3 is TGTGCCAGCAGCCAGACAGGGCCTGGAAACACCATATATTTT. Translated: CASSQTGPGNTIYF.

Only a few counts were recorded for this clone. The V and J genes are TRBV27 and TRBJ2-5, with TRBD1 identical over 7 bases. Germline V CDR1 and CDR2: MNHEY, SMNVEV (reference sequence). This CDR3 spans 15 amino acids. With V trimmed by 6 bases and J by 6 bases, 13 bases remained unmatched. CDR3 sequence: CASSFQAGTVQTQYF. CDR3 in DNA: TGTGCCAGCAGCTTTCAAGCCGGGACAGTCCAGACCCAGTACTTC.

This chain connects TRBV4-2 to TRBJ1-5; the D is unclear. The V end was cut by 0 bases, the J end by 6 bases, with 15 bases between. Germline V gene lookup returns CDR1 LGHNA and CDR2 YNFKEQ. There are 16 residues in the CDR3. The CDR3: CASSQDHRRPLQPQHF. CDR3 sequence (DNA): TGTGCCAGCAGCCAAGATCACAGACGACCTCTTCAGCCCCAGCATTTT.

This CDR3 reads CASSEDGDRGSGNTIYF. In DNA, the CDR3 is TGTGCCAGCAGTGAAGATGGGGACAGGGGCTCTGGAAACACCATATATTTT. This chain connects TRBV2 to TRBJ1-3; 10 bases match TRBD1. The CDR3 has 17 amino acids. The ends lost 1 base at V and 0 bases at J; junction bases unmatched: 3. Germline CDR1 reads SNHLY; CDR2 reads FYNNEI.

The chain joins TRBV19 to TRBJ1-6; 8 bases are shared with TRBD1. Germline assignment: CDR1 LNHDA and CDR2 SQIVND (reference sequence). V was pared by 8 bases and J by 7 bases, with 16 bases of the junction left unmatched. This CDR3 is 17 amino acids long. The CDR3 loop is CASSVVLWTGRNSPLHF. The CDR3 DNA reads TGTGCCAGTTCAGTGGTGCTTTGGACAGGGAGGAATTCACCCCTCCACTTT.

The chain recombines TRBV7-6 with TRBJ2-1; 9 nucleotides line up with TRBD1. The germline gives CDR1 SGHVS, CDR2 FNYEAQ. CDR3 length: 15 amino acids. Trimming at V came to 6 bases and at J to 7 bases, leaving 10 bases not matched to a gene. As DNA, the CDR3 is TGTGCCAGCAGGAGGGACAGGGTGAAGGAGAATGAGCAGTTCTTC. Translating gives CASRRDRVKENEQFF.

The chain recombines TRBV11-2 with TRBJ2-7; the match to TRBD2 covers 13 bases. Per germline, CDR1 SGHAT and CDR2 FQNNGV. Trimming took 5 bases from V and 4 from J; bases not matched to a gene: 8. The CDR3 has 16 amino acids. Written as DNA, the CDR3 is TGTGCCAGCAGCCCCCGACTAGCGGGGGGAATTTACGAGCAGTACTTC. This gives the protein CASSPRLAGGIYEQYF.

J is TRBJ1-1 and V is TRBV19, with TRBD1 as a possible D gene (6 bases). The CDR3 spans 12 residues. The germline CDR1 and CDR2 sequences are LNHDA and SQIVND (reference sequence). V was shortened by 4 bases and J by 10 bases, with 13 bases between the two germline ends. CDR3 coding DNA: TGTGCCAGTAGTACAGGGGCGGGGGGAGCTTTCTTT. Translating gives CASSTGAGGAFF.

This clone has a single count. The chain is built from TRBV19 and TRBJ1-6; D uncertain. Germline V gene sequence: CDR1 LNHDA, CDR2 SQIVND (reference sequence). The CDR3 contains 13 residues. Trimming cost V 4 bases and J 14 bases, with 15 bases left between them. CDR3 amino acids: CASSKFLRQALHF. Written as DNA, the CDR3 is TGTGCCAGTAGTAAATTTCTTCGGCAGGCCCTCCACTTT.

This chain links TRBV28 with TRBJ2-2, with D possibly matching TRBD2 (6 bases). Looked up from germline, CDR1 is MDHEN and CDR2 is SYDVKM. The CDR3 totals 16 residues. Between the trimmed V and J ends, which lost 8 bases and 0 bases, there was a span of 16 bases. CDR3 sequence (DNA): TGTGCCAGCCAATCCTCGGGGACTTCGAACACCGGGGAGCTGTTTTTT. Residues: CASQSSGTSNTGELFF.